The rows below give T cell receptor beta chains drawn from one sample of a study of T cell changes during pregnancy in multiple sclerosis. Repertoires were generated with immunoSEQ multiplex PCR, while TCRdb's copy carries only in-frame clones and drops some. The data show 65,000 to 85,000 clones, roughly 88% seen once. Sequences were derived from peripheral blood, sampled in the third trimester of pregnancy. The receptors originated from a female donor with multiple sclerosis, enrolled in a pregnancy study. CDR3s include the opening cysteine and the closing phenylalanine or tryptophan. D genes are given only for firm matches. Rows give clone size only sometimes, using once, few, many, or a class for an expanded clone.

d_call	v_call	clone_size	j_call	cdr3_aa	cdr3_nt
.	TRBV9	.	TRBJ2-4	CASSTGAKNIQYF	TGTGCCAGCAGCACAGGGGCCAAAAACATTCAGTACTTC
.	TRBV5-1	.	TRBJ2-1	CASSLMTRDRGGQQFF	TGCGCCAGCAGCTTGATGACCCGGGACCGAGGGGGACAGCAGTTCTTC
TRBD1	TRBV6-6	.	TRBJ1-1	CASSWDSQMNTEAFF	TGTGCCAGCAGCTGGGACAGCCAGATGAACACTGAAGCTTTCTTT
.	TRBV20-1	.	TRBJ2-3	CSAPSTDTQYF	TGCAGTGCCCCCAGTACAGATACGCAGTATTTT
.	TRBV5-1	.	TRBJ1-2	CASSEQLSTGPGGYTF	TGCGCCAGCAGCGAACAGCTCTCGACGGGCCCGGGAGGCTACACCTTC
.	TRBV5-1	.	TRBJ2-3	CASSLPGSTDTQYF	TGCGCCAGCAGCTTGCCAGGCAGCACAGATACGCAGTATTTT
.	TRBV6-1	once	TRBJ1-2	CASSENYGSYGYTF	TGTGCCAGCAGTGAAAACTACGGATCTTATGGCTACACCTTC
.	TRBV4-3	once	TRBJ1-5	CASSPNGGSSNQPQHF	TGCGCCAGCAGCCCCAATGGAGGATCGAGCAATCAGCCCCAGCATTTT
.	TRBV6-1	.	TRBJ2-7	CASSKSAGSSYEQYF	TGTGCCAGCAGTAAGAGCGCTGGGAGCTCCTACGAGCAGTACTTC
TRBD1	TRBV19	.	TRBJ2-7	CASSMGTGIYEQYF	TGTGCCAGTAGTATGGGGACAGGGATTTACGAGCAGTACTTC
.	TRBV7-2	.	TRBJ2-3	CASSWSTDTQYF	TGTGCCAGCAGCTGGAGTACCGATACGCAGTATTTT
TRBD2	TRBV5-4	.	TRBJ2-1	CASSSPGLAGGGNEQFF	TGTGCCAGCAGCTCACCGGGACTAGCGGGGGGAGGGAATGAGCAGTTCTTC
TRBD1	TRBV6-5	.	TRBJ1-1	CASSLHRGPTEAFF	TGTGCCAGCAGTTTACACAGGGGGCCCACTGAAGCTTTCTTT
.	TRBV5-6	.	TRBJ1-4	CASSLDPGEGKLFF	TGTGCCAGCAGCTTGGACCCAGGAGAGGGAAAACTGTTTTTT
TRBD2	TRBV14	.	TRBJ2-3	CASSPRAGGDTQYF	TGTGCCAGCAGCCCTCGAGCGGGGGGGGATACGCAGTATTTT
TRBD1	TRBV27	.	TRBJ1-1	CASMGTEEAFF	TGTGCCAGCATGGGGACAGAAGAAGCTTTCTTT
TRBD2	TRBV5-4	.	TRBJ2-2	CASSPGGGDTGELFF	TGTGCCAGCAGCCCGGGGGGTGGGGACACCGGGGAGCTGTTTTTT
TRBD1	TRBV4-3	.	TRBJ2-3	CASSQTRLGQGSADTQYF	TGCGCCAGCAGCCAAACCCGGCTGGGACAGGGCTCCGCAGATACGCAGTATTTT
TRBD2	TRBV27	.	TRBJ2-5	CASTTVGGGETQYF	TGTGCCAGCACCACCGTTGGGGGAGGGGAGACCCAGTACTTC
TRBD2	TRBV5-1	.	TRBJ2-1	CASSLAGGGSYNEQFF	TGCGCCAGCAGCTTGGCGGGCGGGGGGTCCTACAATGAGCAGTTCTTC
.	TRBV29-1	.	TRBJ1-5	CSVSRNSNQPQHF	TGCAGCGTTTCCAGAAATAGCAATCAGCCCCAGCATTTT
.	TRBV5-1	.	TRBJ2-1	CASSFNGDSDEQFF	TGCGCCAGCAGCTTTAATGGAGATAGCGATGAGCAGTTCTTC
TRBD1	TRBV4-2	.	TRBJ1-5	CASSQGGGQGSNQPQHF	TGTGCCAGCAGCCAAGGGGGGGGACAGGGTAGCAATCAGCCCCAGCATTTT
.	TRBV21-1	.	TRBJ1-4	CASSKKTGLFF	TGTGCCAGCAGCAAAAAGACAGGACTGTTTTTT
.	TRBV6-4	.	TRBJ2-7	CASSTGAGDEQYF	TGTGCCAGCAGTACGGGGGCGGGGGACGAGCAGTACTTC
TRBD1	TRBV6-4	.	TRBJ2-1	CASSDSGTPGQYNEQFF	TGTGCCAGCAGTGACTCGGGCACTCCGGGACAGTACAATGAGCAGTTCTTC
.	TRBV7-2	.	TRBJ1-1	CASSLRQGGPEAFF	TGTGCCAGCAGCTTGAGGCAGGGTGGCCCTGAAGCTTTCTTT
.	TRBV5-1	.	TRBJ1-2	CASSLTVMRAYGYTF	TGCGCCAGCAGCTTGACAGTAATGCGAGCCTATGGCTACACCTTC